This TCR beta chain was recovered during a study of OX40 agonist ivuxolimab in advanced cancers. Produced via immunoSEQ multiplex PCR; TCRdb's table is partial and in-frame only. The table has 70,000 or so clones, more than 70% seen once. Trimming removed 1 base from V and 4 bases from J, with 13 bases in between. The CDR3 is 15 residues long. Germline V lookup: CDR1 MNHEY, CDR2 SMNVEV (reference sequence). The source material was CD4+ or CD8+ T cells sorted from blood, sampled in a trial of the OX40 agonist ivuxolimab. The chain has TRBV27 and TRBJ1-2; D is possibly TRBD1 (5 bases). This receptor was taken from an adult with an advanced solid tumor such as melanoma, head and neck, liver or kidney cancer. The CDR3 nucleotides read TGTGCCAGCAGTTTATTAGGGGCCTACCCCTATGGCTACACCTTC. This gives the protein CASSLLGAYPYGYTF.